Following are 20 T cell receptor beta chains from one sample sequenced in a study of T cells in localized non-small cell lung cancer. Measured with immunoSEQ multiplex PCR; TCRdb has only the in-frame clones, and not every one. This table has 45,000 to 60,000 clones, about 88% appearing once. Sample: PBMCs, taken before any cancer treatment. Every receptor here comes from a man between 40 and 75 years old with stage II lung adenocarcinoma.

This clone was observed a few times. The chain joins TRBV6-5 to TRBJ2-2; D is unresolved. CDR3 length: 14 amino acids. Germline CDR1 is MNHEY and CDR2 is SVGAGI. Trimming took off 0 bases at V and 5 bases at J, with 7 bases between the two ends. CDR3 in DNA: TGTGCCAGCAGTTACTCTCAGTGGACCGGGGAGCTGTTTTTT. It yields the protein CASSYSQWTGELFF.

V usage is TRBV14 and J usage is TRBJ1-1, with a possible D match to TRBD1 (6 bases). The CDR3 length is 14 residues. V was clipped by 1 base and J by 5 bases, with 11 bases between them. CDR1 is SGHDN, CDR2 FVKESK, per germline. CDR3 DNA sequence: TGTGCCAGCAGCCAAGTCAGGGGTCGGACTGAAGCTTTCTTT. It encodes CASSQVRGRTEAFF.

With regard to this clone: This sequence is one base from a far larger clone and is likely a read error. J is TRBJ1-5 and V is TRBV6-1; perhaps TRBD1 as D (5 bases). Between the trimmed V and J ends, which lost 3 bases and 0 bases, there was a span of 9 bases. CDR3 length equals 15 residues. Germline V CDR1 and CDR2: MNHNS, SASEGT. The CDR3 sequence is CASSDAGYSNQPQHF. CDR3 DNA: TGTGCCAGCAGTGATGCAGGGTATAGCAATCAGCCCCAGCATTTT.

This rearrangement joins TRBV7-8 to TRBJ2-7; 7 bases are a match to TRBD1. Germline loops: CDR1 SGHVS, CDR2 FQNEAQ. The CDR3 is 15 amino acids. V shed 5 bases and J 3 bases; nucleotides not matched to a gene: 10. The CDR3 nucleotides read TGTGCCAGCAGCGGCGGACAGGCATCTTTCTACGAGCAGTACTTC. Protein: CASSGGQASFYEQYF.

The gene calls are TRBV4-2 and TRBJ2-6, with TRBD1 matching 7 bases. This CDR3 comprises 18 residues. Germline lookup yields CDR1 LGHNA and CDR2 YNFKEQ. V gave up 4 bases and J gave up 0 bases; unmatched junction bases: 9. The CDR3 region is CASSPPRQGVSGANVLTF. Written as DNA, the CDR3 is TGTGCCAGCAGCCCCCCCAGACAGGGCGTCTCTGGGGCCAACGTCCTGACTTTC.

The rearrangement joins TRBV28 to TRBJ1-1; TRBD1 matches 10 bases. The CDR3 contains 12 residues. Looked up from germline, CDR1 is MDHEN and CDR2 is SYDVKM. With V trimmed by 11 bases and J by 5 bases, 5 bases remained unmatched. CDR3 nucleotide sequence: TGTGCCTCCCGGACAGGGGGGACTGAAGCTTTCTTT. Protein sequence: CASRTGGTEAFF.

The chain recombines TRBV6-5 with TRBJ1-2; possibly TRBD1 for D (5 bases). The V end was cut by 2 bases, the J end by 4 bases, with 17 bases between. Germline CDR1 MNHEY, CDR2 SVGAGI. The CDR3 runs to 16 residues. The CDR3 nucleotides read TGTGCCAGCAGTTACGCTAGCTCTCCGGACACCTATGGCTACACCTTC. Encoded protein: CASSYASSPDTYGYTF.

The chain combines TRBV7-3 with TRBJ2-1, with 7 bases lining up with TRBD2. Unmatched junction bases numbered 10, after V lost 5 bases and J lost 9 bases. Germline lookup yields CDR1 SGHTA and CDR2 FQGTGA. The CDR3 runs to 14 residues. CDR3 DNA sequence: TGTGCCAGCAGCATCAACCGGGACTACGGTGAGCAGTTCTTC. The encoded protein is CASSINRDYGEQFF.

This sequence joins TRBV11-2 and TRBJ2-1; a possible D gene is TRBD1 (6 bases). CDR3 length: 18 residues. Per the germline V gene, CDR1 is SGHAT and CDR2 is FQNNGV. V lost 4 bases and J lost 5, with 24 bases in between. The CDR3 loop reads CASSSQLSSIQGNNEQFF. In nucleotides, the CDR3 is TGTGCCAGCAGCTCCCAGCTCTCGTCTATACAGGGAAACAATGAGCAGTTCTTC.

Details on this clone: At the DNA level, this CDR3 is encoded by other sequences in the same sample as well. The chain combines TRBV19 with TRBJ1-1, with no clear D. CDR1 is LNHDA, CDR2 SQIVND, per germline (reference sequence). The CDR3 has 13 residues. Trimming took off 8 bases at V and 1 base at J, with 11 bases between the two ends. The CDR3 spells CASQAGANTEAFF. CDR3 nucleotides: TGTGCCAGTCAGGCCGGAGCGAACACTGAAGCTTTCTTT.

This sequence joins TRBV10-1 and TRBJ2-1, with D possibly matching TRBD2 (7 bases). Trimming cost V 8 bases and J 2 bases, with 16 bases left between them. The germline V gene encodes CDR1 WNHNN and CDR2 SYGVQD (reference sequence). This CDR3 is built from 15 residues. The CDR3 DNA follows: TGCGCCAGCTCGCCGGGGGGCCGGACCTACAATGAGCAGTTCTTC. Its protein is CASSPGGRTYNEQFF.

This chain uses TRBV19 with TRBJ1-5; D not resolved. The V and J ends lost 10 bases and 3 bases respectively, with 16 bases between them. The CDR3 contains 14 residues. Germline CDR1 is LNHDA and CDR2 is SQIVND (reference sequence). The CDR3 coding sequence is TGTGCCACCGGCCCTGAGGAAGTCAATCAGCCCCAGCATTTT. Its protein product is CATGPEEVNQPQHF. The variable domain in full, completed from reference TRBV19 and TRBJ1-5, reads DGGITQSPKYLFRKEGQNVTLSCEQNLNHDAMYWYRQDPGQGLRLIYYSQIVNDFQKGDIAEGYSVSREKKESFPLTVTSAQKNPTAFYLCATGPEEVNQPQHFGDGTRLSIL.

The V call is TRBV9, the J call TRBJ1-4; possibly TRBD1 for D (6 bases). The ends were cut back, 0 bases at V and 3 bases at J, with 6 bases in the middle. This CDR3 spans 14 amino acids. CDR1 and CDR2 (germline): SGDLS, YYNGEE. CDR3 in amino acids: CASSVAGANEKLFF. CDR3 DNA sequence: TGTGCCAGCAGCGTAGCAGGGGCTAATGAAAAACTGTTTTTT.

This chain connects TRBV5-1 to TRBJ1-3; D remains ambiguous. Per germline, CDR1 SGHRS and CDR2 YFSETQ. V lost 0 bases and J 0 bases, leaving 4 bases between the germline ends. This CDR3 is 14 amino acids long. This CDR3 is CASSLDGSGNTIYF. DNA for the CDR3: TGCGCCAGCAGCTTGGACGGCTCTGGAAACACCATATATTTT.

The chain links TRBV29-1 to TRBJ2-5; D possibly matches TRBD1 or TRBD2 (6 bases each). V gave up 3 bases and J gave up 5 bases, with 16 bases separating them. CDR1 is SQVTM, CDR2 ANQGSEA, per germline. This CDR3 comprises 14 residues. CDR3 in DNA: TGCAGCGTTGAGGGGGGACAAGGAGTTGAGACCCAGTACTTC. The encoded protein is CSVEGGQGVETQYF.

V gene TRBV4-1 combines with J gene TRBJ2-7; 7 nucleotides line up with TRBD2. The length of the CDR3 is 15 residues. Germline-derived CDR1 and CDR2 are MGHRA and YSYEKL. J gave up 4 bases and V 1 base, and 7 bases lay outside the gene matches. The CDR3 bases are TGCGCCAGCAGCCAAGGTGGGCTAGCGGAATACGAGCAGTACTTC. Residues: CASSQGGLAEYEQYF.

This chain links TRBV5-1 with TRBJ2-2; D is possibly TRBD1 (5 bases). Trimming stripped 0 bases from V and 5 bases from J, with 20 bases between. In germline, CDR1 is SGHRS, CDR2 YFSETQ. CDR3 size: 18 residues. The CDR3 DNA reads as TGCGCCAGCAGCTTGGACCCCCACGGGCAGGGCAGGACCGGGGAGCTGTTTTTT. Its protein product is CASSLDPHGQGRTGELFF.

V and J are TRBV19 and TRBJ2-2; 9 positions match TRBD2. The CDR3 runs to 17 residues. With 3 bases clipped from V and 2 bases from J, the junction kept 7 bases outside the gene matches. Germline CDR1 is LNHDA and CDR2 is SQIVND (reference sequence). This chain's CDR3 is CASSIGGLAGNTGELFF. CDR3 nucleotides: TGTGCCAGTAGTATTGGTGGCCTAGCGGGAAACACCGGGGAGCTGTTTTTT.

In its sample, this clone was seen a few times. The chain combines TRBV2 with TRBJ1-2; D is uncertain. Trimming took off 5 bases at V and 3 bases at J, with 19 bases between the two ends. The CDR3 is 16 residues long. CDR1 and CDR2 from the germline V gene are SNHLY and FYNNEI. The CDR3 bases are TGTGCCAGCAGTTACCCGCTAACCGACTACGACTATGGCTACACCTTC. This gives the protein CASSYPLTDYDYGYTF.

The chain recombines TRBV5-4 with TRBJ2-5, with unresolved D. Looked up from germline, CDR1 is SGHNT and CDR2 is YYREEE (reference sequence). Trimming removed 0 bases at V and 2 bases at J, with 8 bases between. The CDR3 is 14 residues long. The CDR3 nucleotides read TGTGCCAGCAGCTTGGCCAGTAGGCAAGAGACCCAGTACTTC. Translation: CASSLASRQETQYF.